The 28 T cell receptor beta chains below come from one sample, sequenced in a study of blood T cell repertoires in COVID-19. The protocol was immunoSEQ multiplex PCR, while the TCRdb copy is restricted to in-frame clones and leaves out a portion. Of around 450,000 clones in the sample, 87% were seen once. Sequenced input: PBMCs or T cells enriched from blood (not recorded which). The source of these receptors is a woman aged 18 to 35 who had recovered from COVID-19.

V and J are TRBV28 and TRBJ2-7, with 7 positions matching TRBD1. Germline loops: CDR1 MDHEN, CDR2 SYDVKM. The CDR3 is 11 amino acids. The J segment lost 9 bases and the V segment lost 6 bases, leaving 5 bases of the junction unmatched. The CDR3 nucleotides are TGTGCCAGCAGCCGACAGGGTGTGCAGTACTTC. Translated, it gives CASSRQGVQYF.

This chain links TRBV6-5 with TRBJ1-1, with 8 bases lining up with TRBD1. V gave up 6 bases and J gave up 1 base; unmatched junction bases: 7. This CDR3 region has 15 residues. Per germline, CDR1 MNHEY and CDR2 SVGAGI. This chain's CDR3 is CASSFTTGANTEAFF. CDR3 bases: TGTGCCAGCAGCTTTACGACAGGGGCGAACACTGAAGCTTTCTTT.

The chain has TRBV19 and TRBJ2-1; 10 bases fit TRBD1. This CDR3 is built from 15 residues. Germline V gives CDR1 LNHDA, CDR2 SQIVND (reference sequence). V trimming: 5 bases; J trimming: 8 bases; junction bases outside the gene matches: 9. CDR3 DNA: TGTGCCAGTAGTCGACCGGGACAGGGGAGCGATGAGCAGTTCTTC. Translated, it gives CASSRPGQGSDEQFF.

The chain is built from TRBV2 and TRBJ1-6; D uncertain. Trimming shortened V by 4 bases and J by 10 bases, and 11 bases separated the two germline ends. The V gene's germline CDR1 is SNHLY and CDR2 FYNNEI. The CDR3 totals 13 residues. The CDR3 coding sequence is TGTGCCAGCAGTGCTATGATTAAATCACCCCTCCACTTT. Its translation is CASSAMIKSPLHF.

The chain has TRBV3-1 (or the pseudogene TRBV3-2) and TRBJ2-2, with D unclear. Germline V gives CDR1 LGHDT, CDR2 YNNKEL (reference sequence). The V gene lost 5 bases and the J gene lost 4 bases, with 5 bases spanning the gap. The CDR3 sequence is 12 residues long. The CDR3 region is CASSFSTGELFF. The CDR3, as DNA: TGTGCCAGCAGCTTCAGCACCGGGGAGCTGTTTTTT.

This clone is a singleton in its sample. The rearrangement joins TRBV18 to TRBJ2-4, with TRBD1 as a possible D gene (5 bases). The CDR3 is made up of 13 amino acids. Deletions cut 6 bases from V and 8 bases from J, with 14 bases between. The germline gives CDR1 KGHSH, CDR2 LQKENI. In DNA form, the CDR3 reads TGTGCCAGCTCCCAGCAGGGCAGTTACATTCAGTACTTC. Protein product: CASSQQGSYIQYF.

The chain carries TRBV3-1 (or the pseudogene TRBV3-2) and TRBJ1-2; 9 bases fit TRBD1. J gave up 4 bases and V 1 base, and 4 bases lay outside the gene matches. Per germline, CDR1 LGHDT and CDR2 YNNKEL (reference sequence). The CDR3 totals 15 residues. CDR3 bases: TGTGCCAGCAGCCAAGGGACAGGGGCAACCTATGGCTACACCTTC. Protein sequence: CASSQGTGATYGYTF.

This chain connects TRBV29-1 to TRBJ1-3; 8 positions match TRBD1. The CDR3 is 14 amino acids. Germline V gene data show CDR1 as SQVTM and CDR2 as ANQGSEA. Trimming cost V 3 bases and J 2 bases; bases outside gene matches: 3. This CDR3 is CSVDPDRAGNTIYF. Written as DNA, the CDR3 is TGCAGCGTTGATCCGGACAGGGCTGGAAACACCATATATTTT.

The chain has TRBV15 and TRBJ2-3; 8 bases are a match to TRBD2. The V and J ends lost 6 bases and 1 base, in that order; junction bases with no gene match: 18. The CDR3 has 19 residues. The germline V gene has CDR1 LNHNV and CDR2 YYDKDF (reference sequence). The CDR3 sequence is CATSLKRFSGAGGTDTQYF. Written as DNA, the CDR3 is TGTGCCACCAGTCTAAAACGATTTAGCGGGGCAGGGGGCACAGATACGCAGTATTTT.

J is TRBJ2-1 and V is TRBV11-1; no reliable D call. Germline V gene lookup returns CDR1 SGHAT and CDR2 FQDESV (reference sequence). Trimming left V 2 bases short and J 0 bases short, with 5 bases between. The CDR3 extends over 14 amino acids. CDR3 nucleotides: TGTGCCAGCAGCTTAACGAGCTCCTACAATGAGCAGTTCTTC. It codes for CASSLTSSYNEQFF.

The rearrangement uses TRBV12-5 and TRBJ1-1; perhaps TRBD1 as D (6 bases). V was pared by 4 bases and J by 3 bases, with 9 bases between. The CDR3 is 13 amino acids. CDR1 LGHNT and CDR2 FRNRAP come from the germline V gene. The CDR3 reads CASGSTGYTEAFF. For the CDR3, the DNA is TGTGCTAGTGGTTCCACAGGGTACACTGAAGCTTTCTTT.

V and J are TRBV3-1 (or the pseudogene TRBV3-2) and TRBJ2-6; D remains unclear. CDR3 size: 15 residues. V shed 4 bases and J shed 0 bases, with 7 bases lying between them. Germline CDR1 and CDR2: LGHDT and YNNKEL (reference sequence). Written as DNA, the CDR3 is TGTGCCAGCAGCCTCCCCCTCTCTGGGGCCAACGTCCTGACTTTC. It encodes CASSLPLSGANVLTF.

This rearrangement joins TRBV30 to TRBJ1-4, with D possibly TRBD1 on 6 matching bases. CDR3 size: 16 residues. Germline V gene lookup returns CDR1 GTSNPN and CDR2 SVGIG (reference sequence). V dropped 5 bases and J dropped 4 bases, with 20 bases sitting between them. The CDR3 region has the DNA TGTGCCTGGGGTCCCCCGGGGGGGCCATTTAATGAAAAACTGTTTTTT. Translating gives CAWGPPGGPFNEKLFF.

The CDR3 DNA follows: TGTGCCAGCAGCCCCCGCAACCCGACTAGCGGATACCAAGAGACCCAGTACTTC. Its protein is CASSPRNPTSGYQETQYF. The rearrangement links TRBV5-6 to TRBJ2-5, with TRBD2 identical over 9 bases. The CDR3 length is 18 residues. The junction had 13 bases not matched to a gene; V was cut back by 4 bases and J by 0 bases. The V gene's germline CDR1 is SGHDT and CDR2 YYEEEE. The variable domain in full, completed from reference TRBV5-6 and TRBJ2-5, reads DAGVTQSPTHLIKTRGQQVTLRCSPKSGHDTVSWYQQALGQGPQFIFQYYEEEERQRGNFPDRFSGHQFPNYSSELNVNALLLGDSALYLCASSPRNPTSGYQETQYFGPGTRLLVL.

The V and J genes are TRBV9 and TRBJ1-2; perhaps TRBD1 as D (5 bases). The CDR3 has 14 residues. V lost 2 bases and J lost 6, with 14 bases in between. Germline assignment: CDR1 SGDLS and CDR2 YYNGEE. CDR3 DNA: TGTGCCAGCAGCGTCCGGGGGGTTGGGGATGGCTACACCTTC. It specifies CASSVRGVGDGYTF.

This chain joins TRBV7-2 and TRBJ1-2, with 9 positions matching TRBD1. Germline V gene data show CDR1 as SGHTA and CDR2 as FQGNSA. The junction had 3 bases not matched to a gene; V was cut back by 3 bases and J by 1 base. The length of the CDR3 is 15 residues. CDR3 sequence reads: CASSFYRGLNYGYTF. The CDR3 DNA reads as TGTGCCAGCAGCTTTTACAGGGGGCTTAACTATGGCTACACCTTC.

This clone was found a few times. The rearrangement joins TRBV2 to TRBJ2-7; perhaps TRBD1 as D (6 bases). Germline V lookup: CDR1 SNHLY, CDR2 FYNNEI. The V and J ends lost 7 bases and 0 bases respectively, with 13 bases between them. The CDR3 length is 14 residues. The CDR3 reads CASTSTGSSYEQYF. CDR3 in DNA: TGTGCCAGCACTTCGACAGGCTCCTCCTACGAGCAGTACTTC. The complete variable domain, with remaining parts taken from reference TRBV2 and TRBJ2-7, reads EPEVTQTPSHQVTQMGQEVILRCVPISNHLYFYWYRQILGQKVEFLVSFYNNEISEKSEIFDDQFSVERPDGSNFTLKIRSTKLEDSAMYFCASTSTGSSYEQYFGPGTRLTVT.

The V call is TRBV29-1, the J call TRBJ1-1; no definite D call. Germline V gives CDR1 SQVTM, CDR2 ANQGSEA. Trimming removed 4 bases from V and 1 base from J, with 10 bases in between. CDR3 length: 13 amino acids. Written as DNA, the CDR3 is TGCAGCGTTGTGAAGGAGCAGAACACTGAAGCTTTCTTT. It yields the protein CSVVKEQNTEAFF.

The chain couples TRBV4-2 to TRBJ1-4; 8 bases fit TRBD1. This CDR3 is built from 18 residues. Germline values: CDR1 LGHNA, CDR2 YNFKEQ. V was pared by 1 base and J by 2 bases, with 9 bases of the junction left unmatched. CDR3 sequence reads: CASSQVAGGALTNEKLFF. The DNA of the CDR3 is TGTGCCAGCAGCCAAGTAGCAGGGGGCGCTCTGACTAATGAAAAACTGTTTTTT.

The chain combines TRBV5-4 with TRBJ1-1; TRBD1 matches at 7 bases. CDR1 and CDR2 (germline): SGHNT, YYREEE (reference sequence). With 0 bases clipped from V and 3 bases from J, the junction kept 5 bases outside the gene matches. The CDR3 is 15 amino acids. CDR3 residues: CASSLEAGGYTEAFF. The CDR3 DNA reads TGTGCCAGCAGCTTGGAAGCAGGGGGGTACACTGAAGCTTTCTTT. The variable domain in full, with the rest retrieved from reference TRBV5-4 and TRBJ1-1, is ETGVTQSPTHLIKTRGQQVTLRCSSQSGHNTVSWYQQALGQGPQFIFQYYREEENGRGNFPPRFSGLQFPNYSSELNVNALELDDSALYLCASSLEAGGYTEAFFGQGTRLTVV.

This chain joins TRBV3-1 (or the pseudogene TRBV3-2) and TRBJ2-1; TRBD2 matches at 8 bases. This CDR3 contains 13 residues. Germline lookup yields CDR1 LGHDT and CDR2 YNNKEL (reference sequence). The J segment lost 14 bases and the V segment lost 4 bases, leaving 10 bases of the junction unmatched. The DNA for the CDR3 is TGTGCCAGCAGCCCCCTCGGGGGGGCCTCTAAGTTCTTC. Translating it yields CASSPLGGASKFF.

This chain joins TRBV30 and TRBJ2-2, with TRBD2 as a possible D gene (7 bases). Germline CDR1 reads GTSNPN; CDR2 reads SVGIG (reference sequence). V lost 0 bases to trimming and J lost 3 bases, with 11 bases between them. The CDR3 covers 15 residues. The CDR3 is CAWSVGRGYTGELFF. The CDR3 DNA is TGTGCCTGGAGTGTGGGGAGGGGGTACACCGGGGAGCTGTTTTTT.

This chain joins TRBV5-1 and TRBJ1-1, with 9 bases aligning to TRBD1. V dropped 4 bases and J dropped 4; count of bases not matched to a gene: 11. The CDR3 runs to 16 residues. In germline, CDR1 is SGHRS, CDR2 YFSETQ. CDR3 DNA sequence: TGCGCCAGCAGCGTTACGACCGGACAGGGGAGCACTGAAGCTTTCTTT. Encoded protein: CASSVTTGQGSTEAFF.

This chain joins TRBV7-3 and TRBJ1-1; TRBD1 aligns across 10 bases. Germline lookup yields CDR1 SGHTA and CDR2 FQGTGA. The V segment lost 4 bases and the J segment 1 base; nucleotides outside the gene matches: 0. CDR3 length: 14 residues. The CDR3 region has the DNA TGTGCCAGCAGCTGGACAGGGGGGAACACTGAAGCTTTCTTT. Translated, it gives CASSWTGGNTEAFF.

The chain joins TRBV5-1 to TRBJ1-4; D not certain. Germline CDR1 reads SGHRS; CDR2 reads YFSETQ. With 5 bases removed from V and 5 bases from J, the gap between germline ends came to 13 bases. The CDR3 is 14 amino acids. CDR3 in amino acids: CASRATPGNEKLFF. The CDR3 region has the DNA TGCGCCAGCAGGGCAACCCCAGGAAATGAAAAACTGTTTTTT.

This chain uses TRBV27 with TRBJ2-1; TRBD2 matches at 10 bases. The CDR3 sequence is 14 residues long. Looked up from germline, CDR1 is MNHEY and CDR2 is SMNVEV (reference sequence). Trimming took 5 bases from V and 10 from J; bases not matched to a gene: 8. The CDR3 loop is CASSAAGGPEEQFF. DNA for the CDR3: TGTGCCAGCAGTGCAGCGGGGGGGCCTGAGGAGCAGTTCTTC.

The CDR3 coding sequence is TGTGCCAGCAGCCAGTTCCTAGCGGGGGGCGACGAGCAGTACTTC. Its protein product is CASSQFLAGGDEQYF. The chain employs TRBV5-4 and TRBJ2-7; TRBD2 aligns across 11 bases. V lost 4 bases to trimming and J lost 5 bases; unmatched junction nucleotides: 8. The CDR3 has 15 amino acids. Germline V lookup: CDR1 SGHNT, CDR2 YYREEE (reference sequence).

The V call is TRBV6-5, the J call TRBJ2-1; 9 bases line up with TRBD1. The CDR3 contains 15 residues. Germline V gene sequence: CDR1 MNHEY, CDR2 SVGAGI. V was clipped by 0 bases and J by 7 bases; unmatched bases: 4. For the CDR3, the DNA is TGTGCCAGCAGTTACTCGGAAGGACAGGGGAATGAGCAGTTCTTC. It yields the protein CASSYSEGQGNEQFF.